This entry concerns a single T cell receptor (beta chain). The antigen remains undetermined. The CDR3 is 16 amino acids. Trimming shortened V by 1 base and J by 5 bases, and 14 bases separated the two germline ends. Germline V gives CDR1 MGHRA, CDR2 YSYEKL. This record belongs to a study of shared clonotypes between healthy human individuals. Sequenced by immunoSEQ multiplex PCR; TCRdb stores in-frame clones only, minus some. The repertoire holds about 2.4 million clones, with roughly 93% as singletons. Division of CD4+ cells produced a CD45RA+ naive subset and a CD45RA-negative memory subset. Study-wide results and limits: Naive subsets typically showed greater estimated richness than memory subsets.

The sample consisted of naive CD4+ T cells from PBMCs. Subset indicated: CD45RA+ positively selected. The chain uses TRBV4-1 and TRBJ1-4; no reliable D call. This receptor was obtained from a man younger than 35 in good health. Some clones in this sample may be carry-over from other donors' samples. The CDR3 region has the DNA TGCGCCAGCAGCCAAGGACGCCGGGGTTCGAATGAAAAACTGTTTTTT. It specifies CASSQGRRGSNEKLFF.